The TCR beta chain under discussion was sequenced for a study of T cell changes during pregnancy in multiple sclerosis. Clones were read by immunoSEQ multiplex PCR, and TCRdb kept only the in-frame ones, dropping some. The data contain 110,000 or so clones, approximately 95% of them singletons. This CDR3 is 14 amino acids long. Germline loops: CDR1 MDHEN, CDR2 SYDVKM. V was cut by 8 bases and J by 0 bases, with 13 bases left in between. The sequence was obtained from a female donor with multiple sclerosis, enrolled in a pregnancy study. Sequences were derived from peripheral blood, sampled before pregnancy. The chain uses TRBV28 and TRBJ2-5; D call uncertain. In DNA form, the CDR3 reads TGTGCCAGCGCTCCACAGAGAAACCAAGAGACCCAGTACTTC. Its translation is CASAPQRNQETQYF.